This is a list of T cell receptor beta chains from one sample in a study of blood T cell repertoires in COVID-19. Measured with immunoSEQ multiplex PCR; TCRdb has only the in-frame clones, and not every one. Among under 150,000 clones listed, around 80% were seen once. Sequenced sample: peripheral blood. These receptors all stem from a woman aged 50 to 60 with acute or convalescent COVID-19. Each CDR3 is given with its conserved first and last residue. Each record gives: V gene, clone size, D gene, J gene, CDR3 DNA, CDR3 protein. A D gene is named only where the DNA matches it firmly. For some rows the clone size is stated as once, few or many, or as a class when expanded; others skip it.

v_gene: TRBV7-7
abundance: NA
d_gene: TRBD2
j_gene: TRBJ2-5
CDR3nt: TGTGCCAGCAGCTTAGCCCAGCGGGGGGGCCTGGAGACCCAGTACTTC
CDR3aa: CASSLAQRGGLETQYF

v_gene: TRBV6-5
abundance: NA
d_gene: NA
j_gene: TRBJ1-2
CDR3nt: TGTGCCAGCAGTTACGGGAGGGCCTACAACTATGGCTACACCTTC
CDR3aa: CASSYGRAYNYGYTF

v_gene: TRBV5-1
abundance: once
d_gene: NA
j_gene: TRBJ1-4
CDR3nt: TGCGCCAGCAGACAACAGAGTTCTAATGAAAAACTGTTTTTT
CDR3aa: CASRQQSSNEKLFF

v_gene: TRBV18
abundance: NA
d_gene: TRBD1
j_gene: TRBJ1-5
CDR3nt: TGTGCCAGCTCCCAGGGGGGAGATCATCAGCCCCAGCATTTT
CDR3aa: CASSQGGDHQPQHF

v_gene: TRBV6-5
abundance: many
d_gene: TRBD2
j_gene: TRBJ2-5
CDR3nt: TGTGCCAGCACGGGGGGAGGGAGAGGGGAGACCCAGTACTTC
CDR3aa: CASTGGGRGETQYF

v_gene: TRBV3-1/TRBV3-2
abundance: NA
d_gene: TRBD1
j_gene: TRBJ1-1
CDR3nt: TGTGCCAGCAGCTGGACAGGGGGGAACACTGAAGCTTTCTTT
CDR3aa: CASSWTGGNTEAFF

v_gene: TRBV5-1
abundance: NA
d_gene: NA
j_gene: TRBJ2-3
CDR3nt: TGCGCCAGCAGCTTGGCCGACAGTCAAAGCGCAGATACGCAGTATTTT
CDR3aa: CASSLADSQSADTQYF

v_gene: TRBV19
abundance: NA
d_gene: NA
j_gene: TRBJ1-5
CDR3nt: TGTGCCAGTAGTATCGGATACAGGGGCAATCAGCCCCAGCATTTT
CDR3aa: CASSIGYRGNQPQHF

v_gene: TRBV18
abundance: NA
d_gene: NA
j_gene: TRBJ2-1
CDR3nt: TGTGCCAGCTCGATACAGGGTGATGAGCAGTTCTTC
CDR3aa: CASSIQGDEQFF

v_gene: TRBV7-9
abundance: NA
d_gene: NA
j_gene: TRBJ1-4
CDR3nt: TGTGCCAGCAGCTTAGGACGAGGTGATGAAAAACTGTTTTTT
CDR3aa: CASSLGRGDEKLFF

v_gene: TRBV19
abundance: NA
d_gene: NA
j_gene: TRBJ2-7
CDR3nt: TGTGCCAGTAGATGGGGGGCAGGGGGTCTCTACGAGCAGTACTTC
CDR3aa: CASRWGAGGLYEQYF

v_gene: TRBV6-6
abundance: NA
d_gene: NA
j_gene: TRBJ2-7
CDR3nt: TGTGCCAGCAGTTACTCGAGGGCGTCCTACGAGCAGTACTTC
CDR3aa: CASSYSRASYEQYF

v_gene: TRBV27
abundance: NA
d_gene: NA
j_gene: TRBJ1-1
CDR3nt: TGTGCCACTCGGTGGAATGAGGACACTGAAGCTTTCTTT
CDR3aa: CATRWNEDTEAFF

v_gene: TRBV5-1
abundance: NA
d_gene: NA
j_gene: TRBJ2-4
CDR3nt: TGCGCCAGCAGCGCCAACACAGATCGAACGTCCATTCAGTACTTC
CDR3aa: CASSANTDRTSIQYF

v_gene: TRBV14
abundance: NA
d_gene: NA
j_gene: TRBJ1-1
CDR3nt: TGTGCCAGCAGCCGACCGACCGGAGGAGCTTTCTTT
CDR3aa: CASSRPTGGAFF

v_gene: TRBV5-6
abundance: NA
d_gene: TRBD1
j_gene: TRBJ2-1
CDR3nt: TGTGCTAGCAGCCTACCCGGGACAGGGGTAAATGAGCAGTTCTTC
CDR3aa: CASSLPGTGVNEQFF

v_gene: TRBV11-3
abundance: NA
d_gene: NA
j_gene: TRBJ1-3
CDR3nt: TGTGCCAGCAGCTTGTCGGGGGGAAACACCATATATTTT
CDR3aa: CASSLSGGNTIYF

v_gene: TRBV6-2/TRBV6-3
abundance: NA
d_gene: TRBD1
j_gene: TRBJ1-5
CDR3nt: TGTGCCAGCAGTTCCCGGGACAGGGGAGATGGCAATCAGCCCCAGCATTTT
CDR3aa: CASSSRDRGDGNQPQHF

v_gene: TRBV19
abundance: NA
d_gene: TRBD2
j_gene: TRBJ2-2
CDR3nt: TGTGCCAGTAGAAAACTAGCGGGGGGGTCCACCGGGGAGCTGTTTTTT
CDR3aa: CASRKLAGGSTGELFF